Below are 20 T cell receptor beta chains sequenced from a single sample in a study of shared clonotypes between healthy human individuals. Only in-frame clones appear in the TCRdb table, and some are missing; sequencing was by immunoSEQ multiplex PCR. The sample has about 510,000 clones; 79% are singletons. The specimen was PBMCs. These receptors originate from a woman between 35 and 50 years old in good health. Some clones in this sample may be carry-over from other donors' samples.

V usage is TRBV29-1 and J usage is TRBJ1-1; D is uncertain. The CDR3 consists of 13 residues. Germline CDR1 and CDR2: SQVTM and ANQGSEA. V was trimmed by 6 bases and J by 1 base, leaving 12 bases between them. The CDR3 nucleotides are TGCAGCGTCTCAGGAGGAAGGAACACTGAAGCTTTCTTT. Encoded protein: CSVSGGRNTEAFF.

The chain combines TRBV19 with TRBJ1-5; D is unclear. Germline V gene data show CDR1 as LNHDA and CDR2 as SQIVND (reference sequence). The CDR3 consists of 14 residues. The V end was cut by 5 bases, the J end by 0 bases, with 8 bases between. The CDR3 DNA reads as TGTGCCAGTAGTCGACTCTATAGCAATCAGCCCCAGCATTTT. The encoded protein is CASSRLYSNQPQHF. Drawing the rest from reference TRBV19 and TRBJ1-5, the complete variable domain is DGGITQSPKYLFRKEGQNVTLSCEQNLNHDAMYWYRQDPGQGLRLIYYSQIVNDFQKGDIAEGYSVSREKKESFPLTVTSAQKNPTAFYLCASSRLYSNQPQHFGDGTRLSIL.

The sample holds a few counts of this clone. The chain joins TRBV4-3 to TRBJ2-3, with unresolved D. CDR1 LGHNA and CDR2 YSLEER come from the germline V gene. The CDR3 is 17 amino acids. V was clipped by 0 bases and J by 3 bases, with 16 bases between them. The CDR3 here is CASSQDRVRYATDTQYF. CDR3 DNA sequence: TGCGCCAGCAGCCAAGATCGTGTGAGGTATGCAACAGATACGCAGTATTTT.

A single count supports this clone. The chain carries TRBV10-3 and TRBJ2-1; a weak D match, TRBD1 (6 bases). Germline lookup yields CDR1 ENHRY and CDR2 SYGVKD. This CDR3 has 14 amino acids. With 10 bases removed from V and 2 bases from J, the gap between germline ends came to 15 bases. The CDR3 nucleotides read TGTGCCACTGGGGGCAGGATGACCTACAATGAGCAGTTCTTC. This sequence encodes CATGGRMTYNEQFF.

The CDR3 region has the DNA TGTGCCAGCAGTCGGTCGGGCCCTGGTGGAGGTGGCTACACCTTC. Amino acid sequence: CASSRSGPGGGGYTF. The chain links TRBV6-1 to TRBJ1-2; D gene uncertain. The CDR3 extends over 15 amino acids. Germline lookup yields CDR1 MNHNS and CDR2 SASEGT. The germline V and J ends were trimmed by 5 bases and 7 bases, with 20 bases remaining between them.

The chain joins TRBV19 to TRBJ1-2; a possible D gene is TRBD1 (6 bases). V lost 7 bases and J 4 bases, leaving 10 bases between the germline ends. The length of the CDR3 is 12 residues. Looked up from germline, CDR1 is LNHDA and CDR2 is SQIVND (reference sequence). CDR3 nucleotides: TGTGCCAGTATAGGAGGGGGCTATGGCTACACCTTC. It specifies CASIGGGYGYTF. The full variable domain, completed using reference TRBV19 and TRBJ1-2, is DGGITQSPKYLFRKEGQNVTLSCEQNLNHDAMYWYRQDPGQGLRLIYYSQIVNDFQKGDIAEGYSVSREKKESFPLTVTSAQKNPTAFYLCASIGGGYGYTFGSGTRLTVV.

The chain carries TRBV5-1 and TRBJ2-1, with 12 bases fitting TRBD2. Germline V gene data show CDR1 as SGHRS and CDR2 as YFSETQ. With V trimmed by 2 bases and J by 6 bases, 6 bases remained unmatched. This CDR3 region has 16 residues. In DNA, the CDR3 is TGCGCCAGCAGCTTACGTCCTAGCGGGAGGGTCAATGAGCAGTTCTTC. Encoded protein: CASSLRPSGRVNEQFF.

The gene calls are TRBV27 and TRBJ1-5, with 8 bases aligning to TRBD1. The germline CDR1 and CDR2 sequences are MNHEY and SMNVEV (reference sequence). Trimming took 3 bases from V and 6 from J; bases not matched to a gene: 16. This CDR3 contains 18 residues. CDR3 nucleotide sequence: TGTGCCAGCAGTTTGGCTGGACAGGGAAAGGCTGGGGGTCAGCCCCAGCATTTT. This translates into CASSLAGQGKAGGQPQHF.

The chain recombines TRBV2 with TRBJ2-7, with 7 bases fitting TRBD1. The CDR3 spans 15 residues. The germline V gene has CDR1 SNHLY and CDR2 FYNNEI. Germline trimming cut 4 bases from V and 7 bases from J; bases unmatched to any gene: 13. CDR3 loop: CASSVGSQGVTEQYF. The DNA for the CDR3 is TGTGCCAGCAGTGTGGGAAGTCAGGGGGTTACAGAGCAGTACTTC.

The rearrangement joins TRBV29-1 to TRBJ2-7; TRBD2 is a possible D gene (5 bases). Germline V gene data show CDR1 as SQVTM and CDR2 as ANQGSEA. Trimming removed 8 bases from V and 4 bases from J, with 12 bases in between. The CDR3 runs 11 residues. The CDR3 region has the DNA TGCAGCTTCTTAGGCGGGTACGAGCAGTACTTC. It codes for CSFLGGYEQYF.

CDR3 nucleotides: TGCGCCAGCAACAGATGGCACTACGAGCAGTACTTC. It is translated as CASNRWHYEQYF. V and J are TRBV10-1 and TRBJ2-7; D gene ambiguous. Germline V lookup: CDR1 WNHNN, CDR2 SYGVQD (reference sequence). This CDR3 is 12 amino acids long. Between the trimmed V and J ends, which lost 7 bases and 3 bases, there was a span of 10 bases.

The chain couples TRBV9 to TRBJ2-6, with 10 bases identical to TRBD1. Per germline, CDR1 SGDLS and CDR2 YYNGEE. CDR3 length: 17 amino acids. J lost 1 base, V lost 3 bases, and 4 bases had no gene match. CDR3 DNA sequence: TGTGCCAGCAGCGAAGGGACAGGGGCTTCTGGGGCCAACGTCCTGACTTTC. As protein: CASSEGTGASGANVLTF. The full variable domain, in which reference TRBV9 and TRBJ2-6 provide the parts outside the CDR3, is DSGVTQTPKHLITATGQRVTLRCSPRSGDLSVYWYQQSLDQGLQFLIQYYNGEERAKGNILERFSAQQFPDLHSELNLSSLELGDSALYFCASSEGTGASGANVLTFGAGSRLTVL.

The chain couples TRBV29-1 to TRBJ2-1, with 10 bases identical to TRBD2. The CDR3 totals 12 residues. With 7 bases clipped from V and 9 bases from J, the junction kept 6 bases outside the gene matches. Germline CDR1 is SQVTM and CDR2 is ANQGSEA. The CDR3 loop reads CSGGTSVSEQFF. CDR3 sequence (DNA): TGCAGCGGTGGGACTAGCGTTTCTGAGCAGTTCTTC.

V gene TRBV9 combines with J gene TRBJ2-1; D not certain. This CDR3 has 14 residues. Deletions cut 0 bases from V and 1 base from J, with 5 bases between. From germline, CDR1 is SGDLS and CDR2 YYNGEE. The CDR3, as DNA: TGTGCCAGCAGCGTAGACTATTCCTACAATGAGCAGTTCTTC. Translating gives CASSVDYSYNEQFF.

The chain has TRBV7-9 and TRBJ2-2; TRBD1 is a possible D gene (6 bases). Germline V gene data show CDR1 as SEHNR and CDR2 as FQNEAQ (reference sequence). This CDR3 has 14 residues. Trimming took 9 bases from V and 1 from J, leaving 12 bases between them. This CDR3 is CASPDRLNTGELFF. In DNA form, the CDR3 reads TGTGCCAGTCCCGACAGGTTGAACACCGGGGAGCTGTTTTTT.

J is TRBJ2-7 and V is TRBV4-2; TRBD2 matches 9 bases. The CDR3 consists of 15 residues. CDR1 is LGHNA, CDR2 YNFKEQ, per germline. V lost 0 bases to trimming and J lost 6 bases; unmatched junction nucleotides: 6. CDR3 region: CASSQDVAGALEQYF. CDR3 sequence (DNA): TGTGCCAGCAGCCAAGATGTAGCGGGGGCCCTCGAGCAGTACTTC.

V is TRBV18 and J is TRBJ2-1; the D is unclear. The CDR3 is made up of 15 amino acids. Deletions cut 2 bases from V and 2 bases from J, with 10 bases between. Germline V lookup: CDR1 KGHSH, CDR2 LQKENI. For the CDR3, the DNA is TGTGCCAGCTCACCAGCGGTGCAGGCCTACAATGAGCAGTTCTTC. Protein product: CASSPAVQAYNEQFF.

The J gene is TRBJ1-3, the V gene TRBV2; D is unclear. The V and J ends lost 6 bases and 0 bases respectively, with 12 bases between them. This CDR3 is 15 amino acids long. Germline-derived CDR1 and CDR2 are SNHLY and FYNNEI. The CDR3 DNA reads as TGTGCCAGCAGGGAGACACCTTACTCTGGAAACACCATATATTTT. This codes for CASRETPYSGNTIYF.

The V call is TRBV10-3, the J call TRBJ2-1, with 11 bases that match TRBD2. The germline CDR1 and CDR2 sequences are ENHRY and SYGVKD. Trimming took 2 bases from V and 0 from J; bases not matched to a gene: 3. This CDR3 is built from 17 residues. CDR3 protein: CAISETTSGSSYNEQFF. The DNA of the CDR3 is TGTGCCATCAGTGAGACTACTAGCGGGAGCTCCTACAATGAGCAGTTCTTC.

The rearrangement links TRBV14 to TRBJ2-7, with D possibly being TRBD1 or TRBD2 (5 bases each). The germline gives CDR1 SGHDN, CDR2 FVKESK. The ends were cut back, 4 bases at V and 3 bases at J, with 13 bases in the middle. The CDR3 spans 14 residues. The CDR3 coding sequence is TGTGCCAGCAGCCCCCGGGACGGATACTACGAGCAGTACTTC. It translates to CASSPRDGYYEQYF.